This entry is about one TCR beta chain. The sample belongs to a study of blood T cell repertoires in COVID-19. At the level of the study: Samples representing acute and convalescent COVID-19 were sourced from the United States, Italy and Spain.

The CDR3 runs 15 residues. V was shortened by 2 bases and J by 1 base, with 11 bases between the two germline ends. Looked up from germline, CDR1 is SGHTA and CDR2 is FQGNSA. Measured with immunoSEQ multiplex PCR; TCRdb has only the in-frame clones, and not every one. The sample carries 80,000 to 100,000 clones, about 84% recorded once. This sequence joins TRBV7-2 and TRBJ1-1; D is unclear. This sequence was found in a man aged 55 to 69 with acute or convalescent COVID-19. Specimen: peripheral blood. CDR3 residues: CASSLRGQRNTEAFF. The CDR3, as DNA: TGTGCCAGCAGCTTAAGAGGGCAGAGGAACACTGAAGCTTTCTTT.